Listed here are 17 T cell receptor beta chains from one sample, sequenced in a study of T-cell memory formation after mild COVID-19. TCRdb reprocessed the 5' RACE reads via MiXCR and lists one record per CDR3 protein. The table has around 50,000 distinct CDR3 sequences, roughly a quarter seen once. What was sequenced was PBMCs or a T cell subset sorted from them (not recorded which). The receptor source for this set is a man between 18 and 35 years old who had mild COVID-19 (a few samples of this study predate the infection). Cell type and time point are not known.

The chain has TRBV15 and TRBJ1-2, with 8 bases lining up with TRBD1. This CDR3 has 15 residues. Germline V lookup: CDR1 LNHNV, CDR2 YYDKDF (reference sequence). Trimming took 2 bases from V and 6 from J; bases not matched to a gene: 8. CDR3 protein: CATSRTLTGDDGYTF. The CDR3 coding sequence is TGTGCCACCAGCAGAACTCTGACAGGGGACGATGGCTACACCTTC.

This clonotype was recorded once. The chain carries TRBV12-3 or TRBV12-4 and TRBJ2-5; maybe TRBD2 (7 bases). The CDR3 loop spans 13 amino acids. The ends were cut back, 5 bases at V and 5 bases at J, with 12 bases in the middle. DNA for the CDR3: TGTGCCAGCAGTAGGCGGGGGCGGGAGACCCAGTACTTC. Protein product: CASSRRGRETQYF.

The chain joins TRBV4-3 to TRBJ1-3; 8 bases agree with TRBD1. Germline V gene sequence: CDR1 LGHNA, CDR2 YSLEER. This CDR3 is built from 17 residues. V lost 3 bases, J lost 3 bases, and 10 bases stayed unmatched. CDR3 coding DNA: TGCGCCAGCAGCCACGAGGGGCAGGGGGCGAGTGGAAACACCATATATTTT. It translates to CASSHEGQGASGNTIYF.

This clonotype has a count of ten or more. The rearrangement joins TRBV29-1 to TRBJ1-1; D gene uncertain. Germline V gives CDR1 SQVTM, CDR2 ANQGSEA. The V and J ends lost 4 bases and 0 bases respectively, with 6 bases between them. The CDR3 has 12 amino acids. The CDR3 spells CSVGSMNTEAFF. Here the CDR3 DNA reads TGCAGCGTTGGGAGCATGAACACTGAAGCTTTCTTT.

CDR3 DNA sequence: TGTGCCAGCAGCAGGGACAGGGACAGCTCCTACAATGAGCAGTTCTTC. Its translation: CASSRDRDSSYNEQFF. The chain employs TRBV6-2 or TRBV6-3 and TRBJ2-1; 9 nucleotides agree with TRBD1. Trimming took 6 bases from V and 0 from J; bases not matched to a gene: 6. CDR1 MNHEY and CDR2 SVGEGT come from the germline V gene. The CDR3 loop spans 16 amino acids.

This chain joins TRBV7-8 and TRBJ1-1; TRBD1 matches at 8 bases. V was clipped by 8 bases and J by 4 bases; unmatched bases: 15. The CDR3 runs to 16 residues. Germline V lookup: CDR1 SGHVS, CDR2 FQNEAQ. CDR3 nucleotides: TGTGCCAGCTCGGAATTACAGGGGGAGTGGGGCACTGAAGCTTTCTTT. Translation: CASSELQGEWGTEAFF.

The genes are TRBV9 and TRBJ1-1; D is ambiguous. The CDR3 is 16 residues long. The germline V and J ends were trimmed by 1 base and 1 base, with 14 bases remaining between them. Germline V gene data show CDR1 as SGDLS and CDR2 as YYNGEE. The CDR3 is CASSVSMGDRNTEAFF. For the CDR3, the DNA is TGTGCCAGCAGCGTATCGATGGGAGATAGGAACACTGAAGCTTTCTTT.

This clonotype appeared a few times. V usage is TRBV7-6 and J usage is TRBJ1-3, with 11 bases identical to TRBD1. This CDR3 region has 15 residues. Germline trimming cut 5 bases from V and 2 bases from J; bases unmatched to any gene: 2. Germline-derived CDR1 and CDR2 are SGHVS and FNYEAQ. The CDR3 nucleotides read TGTGCCAGCAGCGCGGGACAGGGGGCTGGAAACACCATATATTTT. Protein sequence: CASSAGQGAGNTIYF.

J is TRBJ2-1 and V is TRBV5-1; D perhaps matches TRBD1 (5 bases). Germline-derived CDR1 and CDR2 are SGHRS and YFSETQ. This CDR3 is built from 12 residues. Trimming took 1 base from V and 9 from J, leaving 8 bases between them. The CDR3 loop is CASSLNGAEQFF. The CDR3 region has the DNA TGCGCCAGCAGCTTGAATGGGGCTGAGCAGTTCTTC. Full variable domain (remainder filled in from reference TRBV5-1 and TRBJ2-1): KAGVTQTPRYLIKTRGQQVTLSCSPISGHRSVSWYQQTPGQGLQFLFEYFSETQRNKGNFPGRFSGRQFSNSRSEMNVSTLELGDSALYLCASSLNGAEQFFGPGTRLTVL.

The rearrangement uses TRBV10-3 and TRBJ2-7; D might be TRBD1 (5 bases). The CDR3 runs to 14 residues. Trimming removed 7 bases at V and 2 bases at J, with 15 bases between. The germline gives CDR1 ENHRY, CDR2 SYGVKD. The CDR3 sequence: CAITPTDSAYEQYF. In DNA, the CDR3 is TGTGCCATCACCCCGACAGATTCAGCCTACGAGCAGTACTTC.

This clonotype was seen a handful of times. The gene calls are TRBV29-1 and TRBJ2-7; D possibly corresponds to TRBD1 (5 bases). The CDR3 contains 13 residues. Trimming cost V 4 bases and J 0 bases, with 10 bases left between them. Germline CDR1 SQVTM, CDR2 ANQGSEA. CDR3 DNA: TGCAGCGTTGTAAGGGGTAACTCCTACGAGCAGTACTTC. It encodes CSVVRGNSYEQYF.

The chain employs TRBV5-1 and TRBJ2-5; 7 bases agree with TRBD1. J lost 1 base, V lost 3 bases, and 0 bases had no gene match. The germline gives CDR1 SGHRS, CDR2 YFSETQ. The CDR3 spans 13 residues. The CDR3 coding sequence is TGCGCCAGCAGCTGGGACAGCCAAGAGACCCAGTACTTC. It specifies CASSWDSQETQYF. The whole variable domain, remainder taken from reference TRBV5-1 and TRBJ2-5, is KAGVTQTPRYLIKTRGQQVTLSCSPISGHRSVSWYQQTPGQGLQFLFEYFSETQRNKGNFPGRFSGRQFSNSRSEMNVSTLELGDSALYLCASSWDSQETQYFGPGTRLLVL.

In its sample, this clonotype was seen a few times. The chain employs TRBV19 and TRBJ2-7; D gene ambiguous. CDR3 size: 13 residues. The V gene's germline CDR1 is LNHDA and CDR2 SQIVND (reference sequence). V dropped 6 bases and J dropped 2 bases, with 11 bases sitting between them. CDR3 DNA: TGTGCCAGTAGATCAGAGTTAACCTACGAGCAGTACTTC. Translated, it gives CASRSELTYEQYF.

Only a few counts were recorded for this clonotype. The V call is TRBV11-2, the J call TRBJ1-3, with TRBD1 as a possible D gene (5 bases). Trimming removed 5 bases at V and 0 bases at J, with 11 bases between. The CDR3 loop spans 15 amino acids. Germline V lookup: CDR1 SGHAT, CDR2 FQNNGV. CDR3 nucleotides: TGTGCCAGCAGCGGGGGGACCTACTCTGGAAACACCATATATTTT. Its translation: CASSGGTYSGNTIYF. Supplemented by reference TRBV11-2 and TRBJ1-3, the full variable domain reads EAGVAQSPRYKIIEKRQSVAFWCNPISGHATLYWYQQILGQGPKLLIQFQNNGVVDDSQLPKDRFSAERLKGVDSTLKIQPAKLEDSAVYLCASSGGTYSGNTIYFGEGSWLTVV.

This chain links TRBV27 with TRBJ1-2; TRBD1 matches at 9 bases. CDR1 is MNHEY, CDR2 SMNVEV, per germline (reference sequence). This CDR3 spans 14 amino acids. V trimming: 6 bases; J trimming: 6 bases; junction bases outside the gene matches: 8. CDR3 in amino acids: CASRTGGSFNGYTF. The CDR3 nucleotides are TGTGCCAGCAGGACAGGGGGATCATTTAATGGCTACACCTTC.

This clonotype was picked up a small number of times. CDR3 in amino acids: CASSLRGNRGQPQHF. Written as DNA, the CDR3 is TGTGCCAGCAGCTTGAGGGGGAACAGGGGACAGCCCCAGCATTTT. The chain couples TRBV5-5 to TRBJ1-5; 7 nucleotides align to TRBD1. Per germline, CDR1 SGHKS and CDR2 YYEKEE (reference sequence). After removal of 1 base from V and 7 bases from J, the junction contained 8 bases not matched to a gene. This CDR3 is 15 amino acids long.

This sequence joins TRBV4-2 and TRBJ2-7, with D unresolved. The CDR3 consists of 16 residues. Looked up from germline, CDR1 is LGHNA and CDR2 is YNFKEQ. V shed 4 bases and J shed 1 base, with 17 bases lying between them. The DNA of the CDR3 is TGTGCCAGCAGCCTCACCCCGCGAGTGGATTCCTACGAGCAGTACTTC. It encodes CASSLTPRVDSYEQYF.